What follows are 16 T cell receptor beta chains derived from one specimen sequenced in a study of spatial heterogeneity in lung cancer. Time point here: sample taken at primary tumor resection. Researchers sequenced whole RNA taken from tumor, nontumor lung or frozen PBMC without sorting. TCRdb redid the calling of the 5' RACE reads with MiXCR, one entry per CDR3 protein. The sample holds 40,000 to 55,000 distinct CDR3 sequences, approximately 7% seen once. The specimen comprised PBMCs, sampled at surgery. These receptor sequences come from a female donor with early-stage non-small cell lung cancer.

The chain uses TRBV6-6 and TRBJ1-5, with D perhaps matching TRBD1 (5 bases). Germline V gene lookup returns CDR1 MNHNY and CDR2 SVGAGI (reference sequence). Trimming took off 7 bases at V and 4 bases at J, with 20 bases between the two ends. The CDR3 sequence is 16 residues long. The CDR3 reads CASTLSQRGENQPQHF. The CDR3 DNA follows: TGTGCCAGCACCCTATCTCAGAGGGGCGAAAATCAGCCCCAGCATTTT.

The CDR3 bases are TGTGCCAGCAGCCGACAGGGGATTGTTTACGAGCAGTACTTC. Its translation: CASSRQGIVYEQYF. The rearrangement links TRBV13 to TRBJ2-7; TRBD1 matches 8 bases. Unmatched junction bases numbered 7, after V lost 5 bases and J lost 4 bases. Per the germline V gene, CDR1 is PRHDT and CDR2 is FYEKMQ (reference sequence). The CDR3 is made up of 14 amino acids.

There are a few counts of this clonotype. The CDR3 region is CASSTYRTENYGYTF. Written as DNA, the CDR3 is TGTGCCAGTAGTACCTATCGGACAGAAAACTATGGCTACACCTTC. This chain uses TRBV19 with TRBJ1-2, with D possibly being TRBD1 (6 bases). V was clipped by 4 bases and J by 2 bases, with 14 bases between them. CDR1 and CDR2 (germline): LNHDA, SQIVND (reference sequence). CDR3 length equals 15 residues.

This clonotype appeared a few times. The gene calls are TRBV30 and TRBJ2-7; D unresolved. V was trimmed by 1 base and J by 11 bases, leaving 18 bases between them. The CDR3 has 13 amino acids. Germline V CDR1 and CDR2: GTSNPN, SVGIG (reference sequence). CDR3 in DNA: TGTGCCTGGAGTGCCTACGTCGACGGATCCGAGTACTTC. This codes for CAWSAYVDGSEYF. The variable domain in full, completed from reference TRBV30 and TRBJ2-7, reads SQTIHQWPATLVQPVGSPLSLECTVEGTSNPNLYWYRQAAGRGLQLLFYSVGIGQISSEVPQNLSASRPQDRQFILSSKKLLLSDSGFYLCAWSAYVDGSEYFGPGTRLTVT.

Of note for this clonotype: A read error may be the cause here, since a much bigger clone is one base away. V usage is TRBV6-2 or TRBV6-3 and J usage is TRBJ2-7; 8 nucleotides match TRBD1. Germline V gene data show CDR1 as MNHEY and CDR2 as SVGEGT. V was clipped by 6 bases and J by 2 bases; unmatched bases: 6. The CDR3 is 14 residues long. The DNA of the CDR3 is TGTGCCAGCAGCCGTGGACAGGGTCCCTACGAGCAGTACTTC. It is translated as CASSRGQGPYEQYF.

J is TRBJ1-2 and V is TRBV6-1, with D tentatively TRBD1 (6 bases). CDR1 is MNHNS and CDR2 is SASEGT in the germline V gene. Between the trimmed V and J ends, which lost 1 base and 4 bases, there was a span of 16 bases. The CDR3 spans 16 residues. The CDR3 DNA sequence: TGTGCCAGCAGTGAAGTCCGGAGACAGGCGCGCTATGGCTACACCTTC. It specifies CASSEVRRQARYGYTF.

The table lists this clonotype with many counts. The chain's CDR3 is CASSLSSREGDTQYF. In DNA, the CDR3 is TGTGCCAGCAGCTTGTCCTCCCGGGAGGGAGATACGCAGTATTTT. The chain recombines TRBV5-4 with TRBJ2-3, with 8 bases aligning to TRBD2. CDR3 length: 15 residues. CDR1 and CDR2 (germline): SGHNT, YYREEE (reference sequence). The J segment lost 5 bases and the V segment lost 1 base, leaving 6 bases of the junction unmatched.

This clonotype was recorded many times. This CDR3 reads CASSPLGGSNQPQHF. The CDR3 nucleotides are TGTGCCAGCAGTCCTCTAGGGGGTAGCAATCAGCCCCAGCATTTT. V usage is TRBV12-3 or TRBV12-4 and J usage is TRBJ1-5, with TRBD1 as a possible D gene (6 bases). The CDR3 contains 15 residues. Trimming shortened V by 5 bases and J by 0 bases, and 11 bases separated the two germline ends.

This clonotype was detected ten times or more. The genes are TRBV7-2 and TRBJ2-4, with D possibly TRBD1 on 5 matching bases. Germline V lookup: CDR1 SGHTA, CDR2 FQGNSA. The CDR3 is 18 residues long. V was shortened by 5 bases and J by 0 bases, with 20 bases between the two germline ends. This chain's CDR3 is CASSQSGSGPLAKNIQYF. DNA of the CDR3: TGTGCCAGCAGCCAGAGTGGGTCAGGGCCTTTAGCCAAAAACATTCAGTACTTC. The full variable domain, in which reference TRBV7-2 and TRBJ2-4 provide the parts outside the CDR3, is GAGVSQSPSNKVTEKGKDVELRCDPISGHTALYWYRQSLGQGLEFLIYFQGNSAPDKSGLPSDRFSAERTGGSVSTLTIQRTQQEDSAVYLCASSQSGSGPLAKNIQYFGAGTRLSVL.

Only a few counts were recorded for this clonotype. V and J are TRBV6-2 or TRBV6-3 and TRBJ2-3; D uncertain. Germline-derived CDR1 and CDR2 are MNHEY and SVGEGT. The CDR3 loop spans 13 amino acids. Trimming removed 4 bases from V and 2 bases from J, with 7 bases in between. The CDR3 nucleotides are TGTGCCAGCAGTTCACCGAACACAGATACGCAGTATTTT. Translating gives CASSSPNTDTQYF.

The V and J genes are TRBV7-6 and TRBJ1-1; the D gene is possibly TRBD1 (6 bases). CDR3 size: 14 residues. Looked up from germline, CDR1 is SGHVS and CDR2 is FNYEAQ. Trimming took 5 bases from V and 1 from J, leaving 11 bases between them. This CDR3 reads CASSPGHPNTEAFF. The CDR3 DNA follows: TGTGCCAGCAGCCCGGGACACCCGAACACTGAAGCTTTCTTT.

The rearrangement links TRBV20-1 to TRBJ1-1, with D maybe TRBD1 (6 bases). V lost 5 bases to trimming and J lost 5 bases, with 18 bases between them. This CDR3 has 14 amino acids. CDR1 is DFQATT and CDR2 is SNEGSKA in the germline V gene (reference sequence). CDR3 residues: CSARSRTGFTEAFF. DNA for the CDR3: TGCAGTGCTCGGTCTAGAACAGGGTTTACTGAAGCTTTCTTT.

Many counts were recorded for this clonotype. The chain joins TRBV7-9 to TRBJ2-3; D not certain. V shed 5 bases and J shed 5 bases, with 14 bases lying between them. CDR3 length: 14 residues. CDR1 and CDR2 (germline): SEHNR, FQNEAQ (reference sequence). The DNA for the CDR3 is TGTGCCAGCAGCCACATGGGGAAAAAAGATACGCAGTATTTT. It translates to CASSHMGKKDTQYF.

The table lists this clonotype with a few counts. The V call is TRBV11-2, the J call TRBJ2-2; 8 bases agree with TRBD1. Germline lookup yields CDR1 SGHAT and CDR2 FQNNGV. The CDR3 is 14 amino acids. The J segment lost 3 bases and the V segment lost 6 bases, leaving 3 bases of the junction unmatched. CDR3 sequence: CASRKQGDTGELFF. CDR3 DNA sequence: TGTGCCAGCAGGAAACAGGGGGACACCGGGGAGCTGTTTTTT.

This clonotype was found many times. The chain couples TRBV29-1 to TRBJ2-3; 8 nucleotides agree with TRBD1. The CDR3 is made up of 14 amino acids. V lost 6 bases to trimming and J lost 6 bases; unmatched junction nucleotides: 11. From germline, CDR1 is SQVTM and CDR2 ANQGSEA. The CDR3 DNA sequence: TGCAGCGTCCGACAGGGGAGTAAGGAGGATACGCAGTATTTT. This encodes CSVRQGSKEDTQYF.

This clonotype was picked up many times. The chain recombines TRBV10-3 with TRBJ2-3, with 9 bases lining up with TRBD2. V dropped 5 bases and J dropped 4; count of bases not matched to a gene: 7. Germline V lookup: CDR1 ENHRY, CDR2 SYGVKD. This CDR3 region has 15 residues. This CDR3 is CAISTVAGEADTQYF. The CDR3 nucleotides read TGTGCCATCAGTACCGTAGCGGGGGAGGCAGATACGCAGTATTTT.